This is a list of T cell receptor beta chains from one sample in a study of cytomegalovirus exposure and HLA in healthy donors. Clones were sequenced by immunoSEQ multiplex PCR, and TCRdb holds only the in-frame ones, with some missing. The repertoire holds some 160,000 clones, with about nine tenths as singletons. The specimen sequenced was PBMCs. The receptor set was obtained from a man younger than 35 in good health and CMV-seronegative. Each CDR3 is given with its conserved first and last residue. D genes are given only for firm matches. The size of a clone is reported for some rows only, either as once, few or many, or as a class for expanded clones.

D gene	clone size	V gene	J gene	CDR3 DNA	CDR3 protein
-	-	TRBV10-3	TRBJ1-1	TGTGCCATCAGTTCATCCCGGGAGAACACTGAAGCTTTCTTT	CAISSSRENTEAFF
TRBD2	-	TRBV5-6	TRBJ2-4	TGTGCCAGCAGCGCACGGACTAGCGGAAACATTCAGTACTTC	CASSARTSGNIQYF
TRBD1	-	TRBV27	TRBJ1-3	TGTGCCAGCGGGACAGACTCTGGAAACACCATATATTTT	CASGTDSGNTIYF
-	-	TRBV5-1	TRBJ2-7	TGCGCCAGCAGCTTGGGGGGTTCAGGGGTGGCCTACGAGCAGTACTTC	CASSLGGSGVAYEQYF
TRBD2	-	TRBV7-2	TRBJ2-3	TGTGCCAGCAGCACTAAAAGCGGGAGTGGAGCAGATACGCAGTATTTT	CASSTKSGSGADTQYF
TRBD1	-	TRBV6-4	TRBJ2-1	TGTGCCAGCGCCCTAACCGGGACAGGGGTTATCCATGAGCAGTTCTTC	CASALTGTGVIHEQFF
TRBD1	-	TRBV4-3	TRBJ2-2	TGCGCCAGCAGCCAAGATCAGGGGGCTTCCGGGGAGCTGTTTTTT	CASSQDQGASGELFF
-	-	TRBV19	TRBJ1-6	TGTGCCAGTAGTACAACAGAGAATTCACCCCTCCACTTT	CASSTTENSPLHF
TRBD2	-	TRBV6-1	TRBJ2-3	TGTGCCAGCAGTGAATTACTAGCGGGGGGGCCTGGAGATACGCAGTATTTT	CASSELLAGGPGDTQYF
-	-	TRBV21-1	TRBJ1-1	TGTGCCAGCAGCAAAGCGGGACAGGGGGCGGAGGTTAAGTGGGACACTGAAGCTTTCTTT	CASSKAGQGAEVKWDTEAFF
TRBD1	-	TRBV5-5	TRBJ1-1	TGTGCCAGCAGCTTGGCCGGGACAGGGAGGGTATTAGGTGTGAACACTGAAGCTTTCTTT	CASSLAGTGRVLGVNTEAFF
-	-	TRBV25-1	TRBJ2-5	TGTGCCAGCAGTGAACTCAGGCTAGAGACCCAGTACTTC	CASSELRLETQYF
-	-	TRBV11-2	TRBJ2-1	TGTGCCAGCAGCACAATTAGCCCATCCTACAATGAGCAGTTCTTC	CASSTISPSYNEQFF
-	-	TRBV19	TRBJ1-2	TGTGCCAGTAGTATTGCGGAAACCTATGGCTACACCTTC	CASSIAETYGYTF
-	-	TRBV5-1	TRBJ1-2	TGCGCCAGCAGCCTCGACAGCTATGGCTACACCTTC	CASSLDSYGYTF
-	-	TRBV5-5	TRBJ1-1	TGTGCCAGCAGCTTGGTGATTTTCAAAGAGTCTTTCTTT	CASSLVIFKESFF
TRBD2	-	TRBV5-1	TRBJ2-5	TGCGCCAGCAGCTTGGGAGTCCTAGCGGGGGCCGAAGAGACCCAGTACTTC	CASSLGVLAGAEETQYF
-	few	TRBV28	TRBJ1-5	TGTGCCAGCAGTTTTAGAGGGCCTGATCAGCCCCAGCATTTT	CASSFRGPDQPQHF
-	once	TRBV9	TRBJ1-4	TGTGCCAGCAGTGGGGGCGGTGAAAAACTGTTTTTT	CASSGGGEKLFF
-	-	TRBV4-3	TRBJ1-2	TGCGCCAGCAGCCAGGGGGCCGGAGTCTATGGCTACACCTTC	CASSQGAGVYGYTF
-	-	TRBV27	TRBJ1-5	TGTGCCAGCAGTTTAGTCTGGGACAAGGGGGTTTATAGCAATCAGCCCCAGCATTTT	CASSLVWDKGVYSNQPQHF
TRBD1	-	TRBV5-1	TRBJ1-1	TGCGCCAGCAGCCCCTCGACAGGGATGGGCACTGAAGCTTTCTTT	CASSPSTGMGTEAFF
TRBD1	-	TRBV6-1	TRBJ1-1	TGTGCCAGCAGTGCTCTGTCAGGGGGCCTGGATGAAGCTTTCTTT	CASSALSGGLDEAFF
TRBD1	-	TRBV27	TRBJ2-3	TGTGCCAGCAGTTCACAGGGGGATACGCAGTATTTT	CASSSQGDTQYF
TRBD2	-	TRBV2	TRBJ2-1	TGTGCCAGCAGTGACGGGACTAGGCTTTACAATGAGCAGTTCTTC	CASSDGTRLYNEQFF
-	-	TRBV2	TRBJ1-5	TGTGCCAGCAGGGAAACAGGGAACCATCAGCCCCAGCATTTT	CASRETGNHQPQHF
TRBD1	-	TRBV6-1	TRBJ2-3	TGTGCCAGCAGTGTCATCCGGGACAGGGGGCAAGATACGCAGTATTTT	CASSVIRDRGQDTQYF
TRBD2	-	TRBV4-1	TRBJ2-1	TGCGCCAGCAGCCAAGGACTAGCGGGAAATGAGCAGTTCTTC	CASSQGLAGNEQFF
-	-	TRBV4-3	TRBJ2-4	TGCGCCAGCAGTCGGGATTTTGCCCAAAACATTCAGTACTTC	CASSRDFAQNIQYF
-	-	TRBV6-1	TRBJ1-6	TGTGCCAGCAGAGAGGTGCATAATTCACCCCTCCACTTT	CASREVHNSPLHF
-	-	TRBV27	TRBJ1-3	TGTGCCAGCAGGGGAGATTACTCTGGAAACACCATATATTTT	CASRGDYSGNTIYF
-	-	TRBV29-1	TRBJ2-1	TGCAGCGTCGGACTGGACGGACGCTCCTACAATGAGCAGTTCTTC	CSVGLDGRSYNEQFF
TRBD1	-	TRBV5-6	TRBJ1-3	TGTGCCAGCAGCTTAGACTACAGGGGCCTCTCTGGAAACACCATATATTTT	CASSLDYRGLSGNTIYF
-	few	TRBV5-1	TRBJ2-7	TGCGCCAGCAGCTTGGAGGGGGGGAGTCCCCCCTACGAGCAGTACTTC	CASSLEGGSPPYEQYF
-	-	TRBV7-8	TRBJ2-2	TGTGCCAGCAGCTTAGGAACTAGGATTGCCGGGGAGCTGTTTTTT	CASSLGTRIAGELFF
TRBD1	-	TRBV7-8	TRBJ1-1	TGTGCCAGCAGCCGGGACAGGGTCTCTCCTGAAGCTTTCTTT	CASSRDRVSPEAFF
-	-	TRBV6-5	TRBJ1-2	TGTGCCAGCAGTCGTACAGGGAGACATGGCTACACCTTC	CASSRTGRHGYTF
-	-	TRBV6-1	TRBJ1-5	TGTGCCAGCAGAAAGGGCACCCTTGGAGGACAGCCCCAGCATTTT	CASRKGTLGGQPQHF
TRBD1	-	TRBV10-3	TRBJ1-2	TGTGCCATCAGTGAGTCGGACAGGGGAGTCTACACCTTC	CAISESDRGVYTF
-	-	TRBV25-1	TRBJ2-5	TGTGCCAGCAGTAAGGACAGCGACCAAGAGACCCAGTACTTC	CASSKDSDQETQYF